This T cell receptor beta chain was retrieved from a study of Ad26.COV2.S vaccination and SARS-CoV-2 variants. Study outcomes and limitations: Vaccinated individuals (as opposed to placebo recipients) had higher spike-specific TCR breadth.

The treatment was: 15 to 20 received Ad26.COV2.S at low or high dose, single or two shots; roughly 5 received placebo; per-sample allocation not given. The investigators took samples on day 63 after the first vaccine or placebo injection. At a Boston site, the person donating was an adult of 18-55 years. As for this clone: The antigen remains undetermined.

Clones were read by immunoSEQ multiplex PCR, and TCRdb kept only the in-frame ones, dropping some. The sample gives just under 250,000 clones, 88% of which show up once; approximately 12% is in the top ten. The TCR was taken from a person aged 18 to 65 who received the Ad26.COV2.S COVID-19 vaccine or a placebo. Specimen: peripheral blood, collected in a trial of Ad26.COV2.S vaccine versus placebo.

CDR3 residues: CASSLGAGAYEQYF. The CDR3 coding sequence is TGCGCCAGCAGCTTGGGAGCAGGGGCCTACGAGCAGTACTTC. V and J are TRBV5-1 and TRBJ2-7, with D perhaps TRBD1 (6 bases). Germline-derived CDR1 and CDR2 are SGHRS and YFSETQ. V dropped 0 bases and J dropped 2 bases, with 9 bases sitting between them. This CDR3 has 14 amino acids.